This TCR beta chain was recovered during a study of beta chain features in type 1 diabetes. Study-wide results and caveats: All four CD4+ subsets of Type 1 diabetes patients contained TCRB CDR3s that were moderately but significantly shorter.

The sequenced template was cDNA made from the entire isolated RNA. Data came from immunoSEQ multiplex PCR; TCRdb stores just in-frame clones and leaves some out. The sample lists around 250,000 clones, roughly an eighth occurring once. CDR1 is SQVTM and CDR2 is ANQGSEA in the germline V gene. The CDR3 length is 12 residues. Deletions cut 8 bases from V and 5 bases from J, with 16 bases between. This clone was seen many times. Its antigen is not known. The specimen was naive CD4+ T cells from blood. The chain couples TRBV29-1 to TRBJ2-7; D is possibly TRBD2 (5 bases). This receptor was obtained from a man aged 25-45 years with type 1 diabetes. The CDR3 bases are TGCAGCCTGAGGGAAGGTAGTGACGAGCAGTACTTC. It yields the protein CSLREGSDEQYF.